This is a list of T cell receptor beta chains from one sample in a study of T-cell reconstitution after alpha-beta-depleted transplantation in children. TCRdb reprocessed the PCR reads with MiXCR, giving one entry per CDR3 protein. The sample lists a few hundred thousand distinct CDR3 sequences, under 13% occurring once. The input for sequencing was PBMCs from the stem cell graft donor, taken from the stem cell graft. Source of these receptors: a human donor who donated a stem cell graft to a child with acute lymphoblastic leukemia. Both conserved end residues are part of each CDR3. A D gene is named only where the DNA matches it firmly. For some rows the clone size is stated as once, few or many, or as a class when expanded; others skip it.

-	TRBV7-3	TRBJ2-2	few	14	CASSSLAAGGELFF	TGTGCCAGCAGCTCCCTCGCAGCGGGCGGGGAGCTGTTTTTT
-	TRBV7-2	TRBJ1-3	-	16	CASSGRTDTSGNTIYF	TGTGCCAGCAGCGGGAGGACGGATACCTCTGGAAACACCATATATTTT
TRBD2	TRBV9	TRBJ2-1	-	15	CASSVTGTSYNEQFF	TGTGCCAGCAGCGTGACCGGGACTAGCTACAATGAGCAGTTCTTC
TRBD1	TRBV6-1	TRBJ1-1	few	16	CASSQRGTGSNTEAFF	TGTGCCAGCAGTCAGCGAGGGACAGGGTCGAACACTGAAGCTTTCTTT
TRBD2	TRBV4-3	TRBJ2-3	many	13	CASSPRGSGTQYF	TGCGCCAGCAGCCCGCGGGGGTCAGGTACGCAGTATTTT
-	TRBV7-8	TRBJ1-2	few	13	CASTRGEKGAYTF	TGTGCCAGCACCCGGGGGGAGAAGGGAGCCTACACCTTC
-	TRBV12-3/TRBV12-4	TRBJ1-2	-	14	CASSLGSVNYGYTF	TGTGCCAGCAGTTTAGGATCAGTGAACTATGGCTACACCTTC
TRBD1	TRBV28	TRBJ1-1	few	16	CASNKQGFLLYLVTFF	TGTGCCAGCAATAAACAGGGGTTTTTGCTTTATTTGGTGACTTTCTTT
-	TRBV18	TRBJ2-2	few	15	CASSPPLVVTGELFF	TGTGCCAGCTCACCACCGTTGGTCGTCACCGGGGAGCTGTTTTTT
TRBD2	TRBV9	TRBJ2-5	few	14	CASSVVASGETQYF	TGTGCCAGCAGCGTAGTGGCTAGCGGAGAGACCCAGTACTTC
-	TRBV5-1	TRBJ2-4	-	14	CASSLLPDKNIQYF	TGCGCCAGCAGCTTGCTGCCAGATAAAAACATTCAGTACTTC
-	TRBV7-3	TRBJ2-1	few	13	CASAGQAHNEQFF	TGTGCCAGCGCAGGGCAGGCACACAATGAGCAGTTCTTC
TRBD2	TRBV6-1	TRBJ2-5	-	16	CASRVLAGGNQETQYF	TGTGCCAGCCGGGTTCTAGCGGGAGGTAACCAAGAGACCCAGTACTTC